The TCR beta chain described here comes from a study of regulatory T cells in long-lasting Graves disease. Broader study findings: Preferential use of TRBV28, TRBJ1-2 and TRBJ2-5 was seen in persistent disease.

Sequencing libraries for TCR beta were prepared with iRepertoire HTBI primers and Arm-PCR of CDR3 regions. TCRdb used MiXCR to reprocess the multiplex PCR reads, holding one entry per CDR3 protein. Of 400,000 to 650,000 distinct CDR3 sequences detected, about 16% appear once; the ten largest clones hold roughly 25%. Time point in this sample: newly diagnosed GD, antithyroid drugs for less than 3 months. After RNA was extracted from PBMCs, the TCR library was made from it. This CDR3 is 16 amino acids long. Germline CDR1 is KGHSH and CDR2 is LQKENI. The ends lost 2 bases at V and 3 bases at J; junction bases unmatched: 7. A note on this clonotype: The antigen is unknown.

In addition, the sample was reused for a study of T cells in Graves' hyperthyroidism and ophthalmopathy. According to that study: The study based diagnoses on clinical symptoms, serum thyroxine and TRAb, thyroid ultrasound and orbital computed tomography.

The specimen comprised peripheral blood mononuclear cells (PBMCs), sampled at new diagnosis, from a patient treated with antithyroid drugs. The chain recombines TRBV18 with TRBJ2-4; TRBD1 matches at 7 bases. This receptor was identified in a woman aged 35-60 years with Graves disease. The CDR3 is CASSPSLSGGKNIQYF. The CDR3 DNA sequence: TGTGCCAGCTCACCATCCCTGTCAGGGGGCAAAAACATTCAGTACTTC.